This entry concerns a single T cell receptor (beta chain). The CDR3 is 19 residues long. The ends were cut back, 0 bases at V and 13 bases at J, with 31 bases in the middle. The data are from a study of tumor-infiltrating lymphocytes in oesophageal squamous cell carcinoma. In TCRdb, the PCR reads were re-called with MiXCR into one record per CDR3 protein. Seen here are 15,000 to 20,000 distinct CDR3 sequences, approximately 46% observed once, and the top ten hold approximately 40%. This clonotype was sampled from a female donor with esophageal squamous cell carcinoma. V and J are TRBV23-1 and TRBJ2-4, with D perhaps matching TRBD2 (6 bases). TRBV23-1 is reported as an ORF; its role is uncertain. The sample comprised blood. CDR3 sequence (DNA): TGCGCCAGCAGTCAATCTGGGGAGGCGGAACAACCTAGCACAGATACGCAGTACTTC. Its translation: CASSQSGEAEQPSTDTQYF.